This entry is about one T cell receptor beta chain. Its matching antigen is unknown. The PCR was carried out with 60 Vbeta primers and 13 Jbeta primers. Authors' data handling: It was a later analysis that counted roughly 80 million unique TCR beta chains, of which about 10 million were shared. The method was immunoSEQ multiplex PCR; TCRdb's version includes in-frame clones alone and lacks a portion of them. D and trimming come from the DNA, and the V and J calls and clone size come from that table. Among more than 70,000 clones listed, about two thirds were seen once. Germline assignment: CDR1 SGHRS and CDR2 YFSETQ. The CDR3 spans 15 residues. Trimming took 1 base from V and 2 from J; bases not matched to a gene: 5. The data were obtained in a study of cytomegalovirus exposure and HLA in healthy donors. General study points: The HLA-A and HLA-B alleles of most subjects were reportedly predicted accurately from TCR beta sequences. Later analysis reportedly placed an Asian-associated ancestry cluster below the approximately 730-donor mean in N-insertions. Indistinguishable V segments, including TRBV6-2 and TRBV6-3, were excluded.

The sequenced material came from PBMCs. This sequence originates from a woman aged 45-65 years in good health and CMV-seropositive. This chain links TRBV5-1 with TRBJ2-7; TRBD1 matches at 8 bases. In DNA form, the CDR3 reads TGCGCCAGCAGCTTGCTGCGGACAGGGACCTACGAGCAGTACTTC. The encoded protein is CASSLLRTGTYEQYF.